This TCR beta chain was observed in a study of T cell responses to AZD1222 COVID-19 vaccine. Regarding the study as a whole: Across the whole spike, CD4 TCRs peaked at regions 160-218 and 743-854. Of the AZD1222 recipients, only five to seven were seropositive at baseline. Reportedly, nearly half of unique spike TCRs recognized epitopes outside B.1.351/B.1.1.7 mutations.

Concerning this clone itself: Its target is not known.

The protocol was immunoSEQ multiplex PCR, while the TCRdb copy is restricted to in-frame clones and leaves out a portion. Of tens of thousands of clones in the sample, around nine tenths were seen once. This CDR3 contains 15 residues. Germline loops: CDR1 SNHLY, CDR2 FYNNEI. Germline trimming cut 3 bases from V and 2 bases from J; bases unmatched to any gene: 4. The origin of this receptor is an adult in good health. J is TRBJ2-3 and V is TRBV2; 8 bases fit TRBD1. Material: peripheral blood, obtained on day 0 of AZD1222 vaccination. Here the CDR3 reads CASSDGQGYTDTQYF. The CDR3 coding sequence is TGTGCCAGCAGTGACGGACAGGGTTACACAGATACGCAGTATTTT.